This T cell receptor (beta chain) was recovered during a study of blood T cell repertoires in COVID-19. Overall study context: The United States, Italy and Spain supplied acute and convalescent COVID-19 samples. T cells, B-cell-depleted T cells, or PBMCs supplied cDNA or gDNA.

Authors' data handling: Amplified reference gene primers provided the basis for estimating nucleated cell counts. The protocol was immunoSEQ multiplex PCR, while the TCRdb copy is restricted to in-frame clones and leaves out a portion. The DNA was the basis for D and trimming; V, J and clone size are from that table. There are 200,000 to 300,000 clones in the sample; around 84% occur only once, and 4.2% lies in the top ten. The CDR3 covers 13 residues. Germline V CDR1 and CDR2: MNHEY, SMNVEV (reference sequence). V lost 2 bases and J lost 5, with 10 bases in between. This clone was seen more than once but under ten times.

The clonotype originates from a man aged 55 to 70 with acute or convalescent COVID-19. The chain uses TRBV27 and TRBJ2-7; tentatively, D is TRBD2 (6 bases). Sequencing used peripheral blood. The CDR3 DNA reads as TGTGCCAGCAGTTTAGTTTTAGCGGACGAGCAGTACTTC. Its protein product is CASSLVLADEQYF.